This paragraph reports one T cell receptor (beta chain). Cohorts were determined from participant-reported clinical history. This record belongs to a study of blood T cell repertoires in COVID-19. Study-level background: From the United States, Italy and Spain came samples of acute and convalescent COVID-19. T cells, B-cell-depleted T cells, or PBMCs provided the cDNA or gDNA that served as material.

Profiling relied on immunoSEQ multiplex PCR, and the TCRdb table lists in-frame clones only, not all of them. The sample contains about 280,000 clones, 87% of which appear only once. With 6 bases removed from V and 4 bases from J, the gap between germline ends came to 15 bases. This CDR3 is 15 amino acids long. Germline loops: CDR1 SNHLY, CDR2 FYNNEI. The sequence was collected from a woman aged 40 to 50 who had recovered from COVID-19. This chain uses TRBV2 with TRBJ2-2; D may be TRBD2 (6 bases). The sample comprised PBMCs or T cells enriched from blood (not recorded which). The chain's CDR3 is CASRSLAAVTGELFF. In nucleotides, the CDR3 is TGTGCCAGCAGATCACTAGCTGCGGTCACCGGGGAGCTGTTTTTT.